This record covers a single T cell receptor beta chain. The target antigen is unknown. The data were obtained in a study of cytomegalovirus exposure and HLA in healthy donors. Primers included in the PCR were 60 Vbeta and 13 Jbeta primers. TCRdb keeps only in-frame clones here, not all; method: immunoSEQ multiplex PCR. The sample lists fewer than 130,000 clones, 75% to 90% occurring once. Donors had nominal health at sampling but likely had unrecorded immune exposures. Study-level results: Solely CMV serostatus was available to characterize immune exposure.

V trimming: 2 bases; J trimming: 7 bases; junction bases outside the gene matches: 1. The CDR3 totals 14 residues. CDR1 is MNHEY and CDR2 is SMNVEV in the germline V gene (reference sequence). The chain joins TRBV27 to TRBJ1-4; 10 bases line up with TRBD1. The clonotype was recovered from a man between 40 and 49 years old in good health and CMV-seronegative. Sequenced: PBMCs. The CDR3, as DNA: TGTGCCAGCAGTTTAAGGGACAGGGGTGAAAAACTGTTTTTT. It specifies CASSLRDRGEKLFF.